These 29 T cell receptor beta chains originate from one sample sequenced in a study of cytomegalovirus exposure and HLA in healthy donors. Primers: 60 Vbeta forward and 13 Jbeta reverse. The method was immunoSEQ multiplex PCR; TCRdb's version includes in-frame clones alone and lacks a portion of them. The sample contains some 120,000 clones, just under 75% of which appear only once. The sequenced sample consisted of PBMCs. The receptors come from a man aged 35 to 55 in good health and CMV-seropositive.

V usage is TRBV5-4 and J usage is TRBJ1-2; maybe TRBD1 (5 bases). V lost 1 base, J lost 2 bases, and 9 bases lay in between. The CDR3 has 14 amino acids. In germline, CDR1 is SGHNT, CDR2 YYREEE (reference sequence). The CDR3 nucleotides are TGTGCCAGCAGCTTGCCGGGGGGAAACTATGGCTACACCTTC. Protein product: CASSLPGGNYGYTF.

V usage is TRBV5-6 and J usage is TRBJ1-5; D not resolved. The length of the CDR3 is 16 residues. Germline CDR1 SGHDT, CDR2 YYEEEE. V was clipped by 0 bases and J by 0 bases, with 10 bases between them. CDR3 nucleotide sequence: TGTGCCAGCAGCTTGGGTGGGAGACCTAGCAATCAGCCCCAGCATTTT. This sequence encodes CASSLGGRPSNQPQHF.

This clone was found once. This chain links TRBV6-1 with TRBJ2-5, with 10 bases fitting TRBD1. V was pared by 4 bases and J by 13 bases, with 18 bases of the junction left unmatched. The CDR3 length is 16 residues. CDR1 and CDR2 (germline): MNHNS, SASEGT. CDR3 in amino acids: CASSALSNRDRGHPYF. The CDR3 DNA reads TGTGCCAGCAGTGCCCTCTCCAACCGGGACAGGGGCCACCCGTACTTC.

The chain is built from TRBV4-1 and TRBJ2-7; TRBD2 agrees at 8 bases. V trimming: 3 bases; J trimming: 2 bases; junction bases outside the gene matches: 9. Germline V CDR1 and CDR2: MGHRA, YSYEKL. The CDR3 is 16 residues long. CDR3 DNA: TGCGCCAGCAGCCACTTCTACCCGGGAGGGACCTACGAGCAGTACTTC. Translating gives CASSHFYPGGTYEQYF.

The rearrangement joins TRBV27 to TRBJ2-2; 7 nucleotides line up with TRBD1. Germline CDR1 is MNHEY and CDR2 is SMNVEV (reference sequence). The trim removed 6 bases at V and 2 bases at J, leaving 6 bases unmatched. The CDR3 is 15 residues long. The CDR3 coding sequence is TGTGCCAGCAGCCCGGGGACAGTTAACACCGGGGAGCTGTTTTTT. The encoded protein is CASSPGTVNTGELFF.

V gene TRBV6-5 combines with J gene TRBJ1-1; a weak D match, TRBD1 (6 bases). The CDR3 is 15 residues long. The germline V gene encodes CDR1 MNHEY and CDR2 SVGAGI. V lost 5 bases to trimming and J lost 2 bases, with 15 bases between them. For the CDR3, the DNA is TGTGCCAGCAGTGCGGACAGAGGAAGAAACACTGAAGCTTTCTTT. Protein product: CASSADRGRNTEAFF.

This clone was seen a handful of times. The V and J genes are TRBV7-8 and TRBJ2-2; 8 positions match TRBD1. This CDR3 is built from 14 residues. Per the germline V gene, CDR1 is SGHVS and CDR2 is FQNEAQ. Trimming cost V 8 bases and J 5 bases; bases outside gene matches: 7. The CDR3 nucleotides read TGTGCCAGCCACGGGACAGGTGGGACCGGGGAGCTGTTTTTT. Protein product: CASHGTGGTGELFF. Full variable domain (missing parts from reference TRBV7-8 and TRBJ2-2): GAGVSQSPRYKVAKRGQDVALRCDPISGHVSLFWYQQALGQGPEFLTYFQNEAQLDKSGLPSDRFFAERPEGSVSTLKIQRTQQEDSAVYLCASHGTGGTGELFFGEGSRLTVL.

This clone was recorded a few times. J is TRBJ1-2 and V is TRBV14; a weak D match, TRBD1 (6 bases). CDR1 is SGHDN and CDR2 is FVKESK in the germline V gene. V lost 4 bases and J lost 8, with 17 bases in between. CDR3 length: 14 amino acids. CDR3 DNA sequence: TGTGCCAGCAGCCGAACACAGGGCCGAGGAGGCTACACCTTC. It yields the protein CASSRTQGRGGYTF.

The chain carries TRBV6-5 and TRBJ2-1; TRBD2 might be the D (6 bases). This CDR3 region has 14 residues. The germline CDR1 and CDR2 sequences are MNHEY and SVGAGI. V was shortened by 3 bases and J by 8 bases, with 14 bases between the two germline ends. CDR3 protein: CASSYGGGLDEQFF. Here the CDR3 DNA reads TGTGCCAGCAGTTATGGCGGAGGGTTGGATGAGCAGTTCTTC.

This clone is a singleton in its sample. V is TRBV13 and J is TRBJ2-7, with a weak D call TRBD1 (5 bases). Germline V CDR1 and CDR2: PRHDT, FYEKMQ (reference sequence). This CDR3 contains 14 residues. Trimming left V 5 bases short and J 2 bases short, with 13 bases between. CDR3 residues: CASSPPAGTYEQYF. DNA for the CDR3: TGTGCCAGCAGCCCCCCGGCAGGGACCTACGAGCAGTACTTC. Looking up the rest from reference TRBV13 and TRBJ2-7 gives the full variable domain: AAGVIQSPRHLIKEKRETATLKCYPIPRHDTVYWYQQGPGQDPQFLISFYEKMQSDKGSIPDRFSAQQFSDYHSELNMSSLELGDSALYFCASSPPAGTYEQYFGPGTRLTVT.

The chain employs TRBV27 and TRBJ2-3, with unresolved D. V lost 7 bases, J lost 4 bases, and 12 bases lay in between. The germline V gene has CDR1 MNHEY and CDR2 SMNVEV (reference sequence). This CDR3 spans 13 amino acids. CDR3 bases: TGTGCCAGCAATCCCCAACGAGCAGATACGCAGTATTTT. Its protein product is CASNPQRADTQYF.

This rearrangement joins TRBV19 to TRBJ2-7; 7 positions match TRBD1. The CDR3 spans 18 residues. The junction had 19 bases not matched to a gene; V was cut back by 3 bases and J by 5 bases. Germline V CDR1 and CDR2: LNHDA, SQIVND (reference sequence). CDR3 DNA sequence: TGTGCCAGTAGTATCAGCGTCTGGCGACAGGGCTCCTGGAACGAGCAGTACTTC. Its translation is CASSISVWRQGSWNEQYF.

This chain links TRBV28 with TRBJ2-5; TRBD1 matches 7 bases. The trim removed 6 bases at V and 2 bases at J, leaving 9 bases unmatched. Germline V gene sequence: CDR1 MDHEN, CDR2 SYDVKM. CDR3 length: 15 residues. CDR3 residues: CASSSTGARQETQYF. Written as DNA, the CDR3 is TGTGCCAGCAGCAGTACAGGGGCAAGACAAGAGACCCAGTACTTC.

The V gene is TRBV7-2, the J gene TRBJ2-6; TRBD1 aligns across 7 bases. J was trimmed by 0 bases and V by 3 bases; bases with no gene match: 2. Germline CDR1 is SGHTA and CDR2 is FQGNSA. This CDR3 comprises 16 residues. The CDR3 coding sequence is TGTGCCAGCAGCTTGACAGGGCCCTCTGGGGCCAACGTCCTGACTTTC. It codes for CASSLTGPSGANVLTF.

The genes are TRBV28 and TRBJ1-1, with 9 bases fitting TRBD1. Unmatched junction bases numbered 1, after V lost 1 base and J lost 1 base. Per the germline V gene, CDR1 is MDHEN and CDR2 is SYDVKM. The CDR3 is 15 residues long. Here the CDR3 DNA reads TGTGCCAGCAGTTTATCGGGACAGGGGAACACTGAAGCTTTCTTT. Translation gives CASSLSGQGNTEAFF.

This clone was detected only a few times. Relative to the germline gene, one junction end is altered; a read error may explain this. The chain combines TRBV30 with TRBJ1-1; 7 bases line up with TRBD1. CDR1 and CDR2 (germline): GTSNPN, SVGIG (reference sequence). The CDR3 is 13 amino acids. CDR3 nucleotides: TGTGCCTGGAGTACAGGGGACGTCACTGAAGCTAACTTT. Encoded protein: CAWSTGDVTEANF.

As DNA, the CDR3 is TGTGCCAGCTCAGCCGGGACAGGCGTAAGCACCGGGGAGCTGTTTTTT. It specifies CASSAGTGVSTGELFF. The rearrangement links TRBV7-2 to TRBJ2-2, with 8 bases lining up with TRBD1. Trimming cost V 8 bases and J 4 bases; bases outside gene matches: 12. There are 16 residues in the CDR3. Germline CDR1 and CDR2: SGHTA and FQGNSA.

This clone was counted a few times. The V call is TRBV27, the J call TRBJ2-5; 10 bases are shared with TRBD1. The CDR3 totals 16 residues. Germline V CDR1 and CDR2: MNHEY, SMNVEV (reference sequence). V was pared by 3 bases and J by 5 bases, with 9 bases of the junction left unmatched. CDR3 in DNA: TGTGCCAGCAGTTTCTACCGACAGGGGGCGAGGGAGACCCAGTACTTC. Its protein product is CASSFYRQGARETQYF.

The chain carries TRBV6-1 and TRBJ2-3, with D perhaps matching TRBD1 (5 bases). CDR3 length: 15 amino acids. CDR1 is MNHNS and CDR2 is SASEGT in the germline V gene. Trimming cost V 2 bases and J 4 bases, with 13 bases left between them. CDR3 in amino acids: CASSEQGRVSDTQYF. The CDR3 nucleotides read TGTGCCAGCAGTGAACAGGGAAGGGTTTCAGATACGCAGTATTTT.

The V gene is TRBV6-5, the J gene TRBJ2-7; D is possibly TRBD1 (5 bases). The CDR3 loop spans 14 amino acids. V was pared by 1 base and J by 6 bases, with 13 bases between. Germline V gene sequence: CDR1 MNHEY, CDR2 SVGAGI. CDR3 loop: CASSYFAGQGEQYF. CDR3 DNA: TGTGCCAGCAGTTACTTTGCAGGCCAGGGCGAGCAGTACTTC.

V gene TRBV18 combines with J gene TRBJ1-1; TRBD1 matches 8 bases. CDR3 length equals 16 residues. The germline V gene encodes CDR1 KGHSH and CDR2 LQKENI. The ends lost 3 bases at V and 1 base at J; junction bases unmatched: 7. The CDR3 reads CASSPAGTGGNTEAFF. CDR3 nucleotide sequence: TGTGCCAGCTCACCCGCCGGGACAGGAGGGAACACTGAAGCTTTCTTT. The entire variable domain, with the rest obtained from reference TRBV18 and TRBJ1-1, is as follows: NAGVMQNPRHLVRRRGQEARLRCSPMKGHSHVYWYRQLPEEGLKFMVYLQKENIIDESGMPKERFSAEFPKEGPSILRIQQVVRGDSAAYFCASSPAGTGGNTEAFFGQGTRLTVV.

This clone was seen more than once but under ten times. CDR3 amino acids: CASSGWLAGLTDTQYF. DNA of the CDR3: TGTGCCAGCAGCGGCTGGCTAGCGGGACTCACAGATACGCAGTATTTT. V is TRBV28 and J is TRBJ2-3; 9 positions match TRBD2. Trimming cost V 6 bases and J 2 bases; bases outside gene matches: 9. CDR3 size: 16 residues. The germline gives CDR1 MDHEN, CDR2 SYDVKM. Full variable domain (remainder filled in from reference TRBV28 and TRBJ2-3): DVKVTQSSRYLVKRTGEKVFLECVQDMDHENMFWYRQDPGLGLRLIYFSYDVKMKEKGDIPEGYSVSREKKERFSLILESASTNQTSMYLCASSGWLAGLTDTQYFGPGTRLTVL.

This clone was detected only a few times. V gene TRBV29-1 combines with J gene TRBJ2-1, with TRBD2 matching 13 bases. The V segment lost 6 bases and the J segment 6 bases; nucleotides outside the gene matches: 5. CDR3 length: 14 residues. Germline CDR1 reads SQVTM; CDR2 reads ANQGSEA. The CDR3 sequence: CSVGTSGGANEQFF. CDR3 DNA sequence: TGCAGCGTCGGTACTAGCGGGGGGGCCAATGAGCAGTTCTTC.

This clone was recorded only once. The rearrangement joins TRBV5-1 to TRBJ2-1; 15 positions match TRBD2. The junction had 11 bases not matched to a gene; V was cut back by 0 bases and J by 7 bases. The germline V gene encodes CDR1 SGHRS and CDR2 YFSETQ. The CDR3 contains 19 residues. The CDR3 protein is CASSLESGTSGRPGNEQFF. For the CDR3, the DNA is TGCGCCAGCAGCTTGGAGAGTGGGACTAGCGGGAGGCCGGGGAATGAGCAGTTCTTC.

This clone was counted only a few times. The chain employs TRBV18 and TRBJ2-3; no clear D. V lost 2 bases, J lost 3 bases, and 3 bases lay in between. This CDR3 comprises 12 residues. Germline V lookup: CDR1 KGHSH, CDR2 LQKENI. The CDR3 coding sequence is TGTGCCAGCTCACCATCTACAGATACGCAGTATTTT. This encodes CASSPSTDTQYF.

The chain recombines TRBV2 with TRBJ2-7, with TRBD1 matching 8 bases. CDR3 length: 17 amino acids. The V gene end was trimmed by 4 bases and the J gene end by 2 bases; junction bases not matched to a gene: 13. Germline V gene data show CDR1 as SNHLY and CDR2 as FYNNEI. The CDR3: CASSAPQKTGAAYEQYF. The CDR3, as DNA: TGTGCCAGCAGTGCCCCTCAAAAGACAGGGGCCGCCTACGAGCAGTACTTC.

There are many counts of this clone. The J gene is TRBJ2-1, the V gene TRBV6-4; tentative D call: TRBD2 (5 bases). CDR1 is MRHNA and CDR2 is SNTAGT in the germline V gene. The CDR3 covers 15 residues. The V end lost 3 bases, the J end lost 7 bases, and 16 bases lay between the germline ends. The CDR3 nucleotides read TGTGCCAGCAGTGAAACTGGGCTAGAGGGTAATGAGCAGTTCTTC. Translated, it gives CASSETGLEGNEQFF.

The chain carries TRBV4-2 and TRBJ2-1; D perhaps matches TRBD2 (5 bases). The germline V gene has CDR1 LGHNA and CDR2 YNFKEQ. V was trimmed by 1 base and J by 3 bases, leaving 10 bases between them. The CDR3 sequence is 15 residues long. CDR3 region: CASSQGTDYYNEQFF. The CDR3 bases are TGTGCCAGCAGCCAAGGTACCGACTACTACAATGAGCAGTTCTTC.

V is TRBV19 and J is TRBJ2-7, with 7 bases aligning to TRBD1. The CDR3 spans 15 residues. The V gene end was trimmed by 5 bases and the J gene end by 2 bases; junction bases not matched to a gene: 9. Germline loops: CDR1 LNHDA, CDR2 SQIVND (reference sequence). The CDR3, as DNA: TGTGCCAGTAGTCCGCGACGACAGGGCCCCTACGAGCAGTACTTC. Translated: CASSPRRQGPYEQYF.